The rows below give T cell receptor beta chains drawn from one sample of a study of regulatory T cells in long-lasting Graves disease. A single record per CDR3 protein comes from TCRdb applying MiXCR to the multiplex PCR reads. The sample contains roughly 350,000 distinct CDR3 sequences, 16% of which appear only once. The data also belong to a second study, concerning T cells in Graves' hyperthyroidism and ophthalmopathy.

The starting material was peripheral blood mononuclear cells (PBMCs), obtained at new diagnosis, from a patient treated with antithyroid drugs. These receptors were obtained from a man aged 35-49 years with Graves disease. CDR3s include the opening cysteine and the closing phenylalanine or tryptophan. The D gene is left open where the match is weak. Expanded clones are given a class, and other clones once, few, many or no size at all.

V	D	size	J	DNA	CDR3
TRBV3-1	.	many	TRBJ2-3	TGTGCCAGCAGCCAACTGTCCCTTACTAATACGCAGTATTTT	CASSQLSLTNTQYF
TRBV12-3/TRBV12-4	TRBD1	many	TRBJ1-2	TGTGCCAGCAGTCCTCGTGGGGGACAGGGTAACTATGGCTACACCTTC	CASSPRGGQGNYGYTF
TRBV27	.	many	TRBJ2-7	TGTGCCAGCAGTTCCCGCGGGGCGGAGACCTCCTACGAGCAGTACTTC	CASSSRGAETSYEQYF
TRBV6-9	.	many	TRBJ2-3	TGTGCCAGCAGTTCGCGCCAGGCAGATACGCAGTATTTT	CASSSRQADTQYF
TRBV7-2	TRBD1	few	TRBJ1-6	TGTGCCAGCAGGAGCCCAGGGACAGGGGAAAATTCACCCCTCCACTTT	CASRSPGTGENSPLHF
TRBV30	.	many	TRBJ2-2	TGTGCCTGGAGTTACAGGATCAGAGACACCGGGGAGCTGTTTTTT	CAWSYRIRDTGELFF
TRBV30	.	many	TRBJ2-7	TGTGCCTGGAGGCTTTCGCCTTACGAGCAGTACTTC	CAWRLSPYEQYF
TRBV7-3	TRBD1	.	TRBJ2-6	TGTGCCAGCAGCTTACTGGGACAGGGTGACTCTGGGGCCAACGTCCTGACTTTC	CASSLLGQGDSGANVLTF
TRBV7-3	.	few	TRBJ2-2	TGTGCCAGCAGCCCCGCCCCCAGGGCGAGTACCGGGGAGCTGTTTTTT	CASSPAPRASTGELFF
TRBV20-1	.	few	TRBJ2-5	TGCAGTGCTAGAGATGCCAGGTTGGAGACCCAGTACTTC	CSARDARLETQYF
TRBV20-1	.	many	TRBJ1-5	TGCAGTGCTAGAGCGGGGGATGGGGTAATACAGCCCCAGCATTTT	CSARAGDGVIQPQHF
TRBV11-2	.	.	TRBJ2-1	TGTGCCAGCAGCTTAGAATCCGGAAACTATGAGCAGTTCTTC	CASSLESGNYEQFF
TRBV18	TRBD1	many	TRBJ2-3	TGTGCCAGCTCAGCGACAGGGGGAGTCACAGATACGCAGTATTTT	CASSATGGVTDTQYF
TRBV19	TRBD1	.	TRBJ1-2	TGTGCCAGTACCTCCGGGCCCGGACAGGGGTTCTATGGCTACACCTTC	CASTSGPGQGFYGYTF
TRBV29-1	.	.	TRBJ2-5	TGCAGCGTTGAATCGGGGTGGGTGTACTTC	CSVESGWVYF
TRBV6-1	.	.	TRBJ2-7	TGTGCCAGCAGGGCCCGACTCTGGACCTACGAGCAGTACTTC	CASRARLWTYEQYF
TRBV20-1	TRBD2	few	TRBJ2-6	TGCAGTGCCTCAACTAGCGGGGGGGGGTCTGGGGCCAACGTCCTGACTTTC	CSASTSGGGSGANVLTF
TRBV20-1	.	.	TRBJ1-2	TGCAGTGCCACCCGGAAACGGCACTATGGCTACACCTTC	CSATRKRHYGYTF
TRBV5-5	.	many	TRBJ2-5	TGTGCCAGCAGCTTGGGCGGGGACTTCCAAGAGACCCAGTACTTC	CASSLGGDFQETQYF
TRBV11-1	.	many	TRBJ1-5	TGTGCCAGCAGCACCCATCGAGATCAGCCCCAGCATTTT	CASSTHRDQPQHF